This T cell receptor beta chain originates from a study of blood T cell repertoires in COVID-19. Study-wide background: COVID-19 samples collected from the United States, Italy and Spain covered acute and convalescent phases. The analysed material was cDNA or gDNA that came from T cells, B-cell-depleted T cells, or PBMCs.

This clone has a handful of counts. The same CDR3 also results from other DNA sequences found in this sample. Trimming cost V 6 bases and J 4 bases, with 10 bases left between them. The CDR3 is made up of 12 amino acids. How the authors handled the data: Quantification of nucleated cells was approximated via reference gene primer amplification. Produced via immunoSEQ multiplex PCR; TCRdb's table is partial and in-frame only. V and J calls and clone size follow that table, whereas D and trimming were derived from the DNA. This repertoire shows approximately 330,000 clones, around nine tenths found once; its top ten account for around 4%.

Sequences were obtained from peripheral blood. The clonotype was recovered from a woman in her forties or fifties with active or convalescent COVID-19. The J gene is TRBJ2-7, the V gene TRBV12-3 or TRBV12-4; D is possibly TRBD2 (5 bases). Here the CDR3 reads CASSSRGYEQYF. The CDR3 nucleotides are TGTGCCAGCAGCAGTCGGGGATACGAGCAGTACTTC.